These 20 T cell receptor beta chains originate from one sample sequenced in a study of molecular identifiers for immune sequencing clone quantification. TCRdb called the PCR reads again in MiXCR, with one record for every CDR3 protein. The table lists 62,000 or so distinct CDR3 sequences, less than 20% of them singletons. Input material: naive CD8+ T cells from blood, with Jurkat cell RNA spiked in. This sample's subset: FACS-sorted CD8+CD4-CCR7+CD45RA+ naive T cells. The receptors were sampled from a human donor in good health. Some libraries in this study had Jurkat cell RNA spiked in.

This clonotype was seen a few times. V gene TRBV6-1 combines with J gene TRBJ2-7; D is perhaps TRBD1 (5 bases). Germline CDR1 MNHNS, CDR2 SASEGT. V dropped 6 bases and J dropped 3 bases, with 15 bases sitting between them. This CDR3 has 14 residues. The CDR3 DNA is TGTGCCAGCAGGACGGCAGTCAGGGTCTACGAGCAGTACTTC. Translating it yields CASRTAVRVYEQYF.

This clonotype was seen ten or more times. The genes are TRBV4-1 and TRBJ2-7; 7 positions match TRBD1. The CDR3 runs to 15 residues. The germline gives CDR1 MGHRA, CDR2 YSYEKL. V lost 1 base, J lost 5 bases, and 8 bases stayed unmatched. CDR3 sequence (DNA): TGCGCCAGCAGCCAAGGACAGGGAAGTTTTCACGAGCAGTACTTC. Translating gives CASSQGQGSFHEQYF.

This clonotype has at least ten counts. The chain joins TRBV27 to TRBJ2-3; unclear D gene. V was cut by 3 bases and J by 1 base, with 14 bases left in between. This CDR3 region has 16 residues. Germline loops: CDR1 MNHEY, CDR2 SMNVEV (reference sequence). This chain's CDR3 is CASSFFTAPGTDTQYF. The DNA of the CDR3 is TGTGCCAGCAGTTTTTTTACCGCCCCAGGCACAGATACGCAGTATTTT.

This clonotype came up many times. J is TRBJ2-5 and V is TRBV28; D is possibly TRBD1 or TRBD2 (5 bases each). This CDR3 has 16 amino acids. The germline V gene encodes CDR1 MDHEN and CDR2 SYDVKM. Trimming pared 3 bases from V and 1 base from J, leaving 15 bases between. In nucleotides, the CDR3 is TGTGCCAGCAGTTTTCGGGACCTCCGGGGCCAAGAGACCCAGTACTTC. This gives the protein CASSFRDLRGQETQYF.

As concerns this clonotype: This clone may be a read error of a much larger clone one base away. The rearrangement uses TRBV19 and TRBJ2-2; D is possibly TRBD2 (6 bases). The V end was cut by 3 bases, the J end by 8 bases, with 16 bases between. From germline, CDR1 is LNHDA and CDR2 SQIVND (reference sequence). This CDR3 has 15 amino acids. CDR3 nucleotides: TGTGCCAGTAGTATGGGACTGTCGGCGGGAGGGGAGCTGTTTTTT. This sequence encodes CASSMGLSAGGELFF.

Many counts were recorded for this clonotype. The chain combines TRBV7-6 with TRBJ2-7, with D possibly being TRBD1 or TRBD2 (5 bases each). The length of the CDR3 is 15 residues. V gave up 3 bases and J gave up 3 bases, with 15 bases separating them. Germline V gives CDR1 SGHVS, CDR2 FNYEAQ. CDR3 amino acids: CASSFAGADYYEQYF. Written as DNA, the CDR3 is TGTGCCAGCAGCTTTGCTGGGGCAGACTACTACGAGCAGTACTTC. The full variable domain, rest sourced from reference TRBV7-6 and TRBJ2-7, is GAGVSQSPRYKVTKRGQDVALRCDPISGHVSLYWYRQALGQGPEFLTYFNYEAQQDKSGLPNDRFSAERPEGSISTLTIQRTEQRDSAMYRCASSFAGADYYEQYFGPGTRLTVT.

With regard to this clonotype: Since a much larger clone is just one base distant, this may be a read error. The final CDR3 position lacks the conserved phenylalanine or tryptophan, pointing to a likely read error. The chain joins TRBV29-1 to TRBJ2-7, with 7 bases identical to TRBD1. The germline CDR1 and CDR2 sequences are SQVTM and ANQGSEA. This CDR3 comprises 13 residues. The ends lost 5 bases at V and 0 bases at J; junction bases unmatched: 4. The CDR3 is CSVSDRSSYEQYL. The CDR3 DNA follows: TGCAGCGTTTCGGACAGGAGCTCCTACGAGCAGTACCTC.

This clonotype appeared a few times. With a much larger clone just one base away, this may be a read error. This chain connects TRBV7-9 to TRBJ2-7, with D possibly TRBD2 on 6 matching bases. This CDR3 comprises 15 residues. V lost 5 bases and J lost 9, with 23 bases in between. Germline assignment: CDR1 SEHNR and CDR2 FQNEAQ (reference sequence). Here the CDR3 DNA reads TGTGCCAGCAGCAACCCCGGGCCTCCAGCGGGCGGGCAGTACTTC. As protein: CASSNPGPPAGGQYF.

V is TRBV6-5 and J is TRBJ2-2; 11 bases match TRBD1. This CDR3 region has 18 residues. Germline CDR1 is MNHEY and CDR2 is SVGAGI. The ends lost 2 bases at V and 4 bases at J; junction bases unmatched: 9. The CDR3 region is CASSYGTGGGPSTGELFF. Here the CDR3 DNA reads TGTGCCAGCAGTTACGGGACAGGGGGTGGTCCAAGCACCGGGGAGCTGTTTTTT.

The chain joins TRBV29-1 to TRBJ2-1; 12 positions agree with TRBD2. The CDR3 runs 16 residues. After removal of 1 base from V and 7 bases from J, the junction contained 8 bases not matched to a gene. Germline V gene data show CDR1 as SQVTM and CDR2 as ANQGSEA. CDR3 sequence (DNA): TGCAGCGTTGAAGGGCCACTGGGGACTAGCGGGAATGAGCAGTTCTTC. Amino acids: CSVEGPLGTSGNEQFF.

This clonotype occurred many times. The V gene is TRBV10-3, the J gene TRBJ2-1; D is tentatively TRBD1 or TRBD2 (6 bases each). V shed 6 bases and J shed 7 bases, with 16 bases lying between them. The CDR3 contains 14 residues. Germline V lookup: CDR1 ENHRY, CDR2 SYGVKD. This CDR3 is CAISGGGTQNEQFF. For the CDR3, the DNA is TGTGCCATCAGCGGAGGGGGGACCCAAAATGAGCAGTTCTTC.

This clonotype was recorded many times. The chain is built from TRBV4-1 and TRBJ1-1; 9 bases are shared with TRBD1. The CDR3 is 12 residues long. Germline CDR1 MGHRA, CDR2 YSYEKL. V gave up 1 base and J gave up 11 bases; unmatched junction bases: 2. CDR3: CASSQGDRAAFF. In nucleotides, the CDR3 is TGCGCCAGCAGCCAAGGGGACAGGGCGGCTTTCTTT.

This clonotype occurred many times. J is TRBJ2-7 and V is TRBV7-9; 12 bases line up with TRBD2. Losses at the gene ends were 8 bases for V and 6 bases for J; bases not matched to a gene: 8. Germline V gene sequence: CDR1 SEHNR, CDR2 FQNEAQ (reference sequence). The CDR3 extends over 14 amino acids. CDR3 sequence reads: CASEGLAGFVEQYF. CDR3 in DNA: TGTGCCAGCGAAGGACTAGCGGGATTTGTCGAGCAGTACTTC.

This clonotype was seen a handful of times. This chain links TRBV6-5 with TRBJ2-1; TRBD2 aligns across 7 bases. The CDR3 spans 16 residues. CDR1 and CDR2 from the germline V gene are MNHEY and SVGAGI. V gave up 0 bases and J gave up 3 bases; unmatched junction bases: 5. The CDR3 region has the DNA TGTGCCAGCAGTTACTCGAGGGAGGGAATCTACAATGAGCAGTTCTTC. It encodes CASSYSREGIYNEQFF.

There are many counts of this clonotype. The rearrangement uses TRBV3-1 and TRBJ2-7, with D possibly TRBD1 on 5 matching bases. The CDR3 extends over 14 amino acids. The germline V and J ends were trimmed by 1 base and 5 bases, with 12 bases remaining between them. CDR1 and CDR2 from the germline V gene are LGHDT and YNNKEL (reference sequence). The CDR3 is CASSQGRQSHEQYF. CDR3 DNA: TGTGCCAGCAGCCAAGGCAGACAGAGCCACGAGCAGTACTTC.

This clonotype has a count of ten or more. The chain couples TRBV7-9 to TRBJ2-7, with 11 bases lining up with TRBD1. Germline values: CDR1 SEHNR, CDR2 FQNEAQ (reference sequence). This CDR3 comprises 15 residues. With 5 bases clipped from V and 5 bases from J, the junction kept 8 bases outside the gene matches. CDR3 nucleotides: TGTGCCAGCAGCACGGGACAGGGGGTCCTTGACGAGCAGTACTTC. Protein: CASSTGQGVLDEQYF.

This clonotype was seen repeatedly, ten times or more. This chain uses TRBV5-1 with TRBJ2-7; TRBD1 aligns across 10 bases. V was pared by 0 bases and J by 0 bases, with 9 bases of the junction left unmatched. The CDR3 sequence is 18 residues long. The V gene's germline CDR1 is SGHRS and CDR2 YFSETQ. CDR3 bases: TGCGCCAGCAGCTTGGCCGGGACAGGGGACCTAAGCTCCTACGAGCAGTACTTC. Protein sequence: CASSLAGTGDLSSYEQYF.

Only one count was recorded for this clonotype. A much larger clone differs from this one at a single base, so this may be a read error. The chain has TRBV10-3 and TRBJ2-1, with 10 bases that match TRBD1. CDR3 length: 14 amino acids. Looked up from germline, CDR1 is ENHRY and CDR2 is SYGVKD. The CDR3 is CAIRQGALEWEQSF. CDR3 bases: TGTGCCATACGACAGGGGGCTCTGGAATGGGAGCAGTCCTTC.

In its sample, this clonotype was seen many times. V and J are TRBV29-1 and TRBJ2-2; D not certain. Germline V gene data show CDR1 as SQVTM and CDR2 as ANQGSEA. Deletions cut 3 bases from V and 3 bases from J, with 11 bases between. The CDR3 covers 14 residues. DNA for the CDR3: TGCAGCGTTGAGGAGTATAGTGACACCGGGGAGCTGTTTTTT. It yields the protein CSVEEYSDTGELFF.

This clonotype was counted at least ten times. V is TRBV5-4 and J is TRBJ2-1; D not resolved. This CDR3 region has 13 residues. Germline lookup yields CDR1 SGHNT and CDR2 YYREEE (reference sequence). Between the trimmed V and J ends, which lost 4 bases and 7 bases, there was a span of 12 bases. This CDR3 is CASSRSAGNEQFF. For the CDR3, the DNA is TGTGCCAGCAGCCGATCAGCAGGAAATGAGCAGTTCTTC.